Detailed here is one T cell receptor beta chain. The V and J ends lost 6 bases and 0 bases respectively, with 11 bases between them. The germline CDR1 and CDR2 sequences are SNHLY and FYNNEI. The CDR3 runs to 14 residues. Original analysis: Estimation of nucleated cell counts relied on the amplification of reference gene primers. TCRdb's copy holds only in-frame clones and misses some; the assay was immunoSEQ multiplex PCR. Clone size and the V and J calls come from that table; the DNA yielded D and trimming. Here the sample spans tens of thousands of clones, roughly 89% being singletons. The source of the sample is a study of blood T cell repertoires in COVID-19. Study details: Some COVID-19 samples were acute and others convalescent; all came from the United States, Italy and Spain. PBMCs, B-cell-depleted T cells, or T cells provided the cDNA or gDNA that made up the material.

Followed over time, Seattle patients had been enrolled while infection was active. Sample: peripheral blood. This chain uses TRBV2 with TRBJ1-2; D is unresolved. The sequence was obtained from a man in his sixties with COVID-19, enrolled during active disease. The CDR3 nucleotides are TGTGCCAGCAGCTTTGCGGTCGCTAACTATGGCTACACCTTC. Residues: CASSFAVANYGYTF.